A single sample gave rise to the 6 T cell receptor beta chains below, sequenced in a study of CD8 T cells in ankylosing spondylitis. TCRdb reprocessed the 5' RACE reads with MiXCR, giving one entry per CDR3 protein. The sample yields about 160,000 distinct CDR3 sequences, about 42% seen once. Sequencing was carried out using synovial fluid, either unsorted or a sorted T cell fraction (not recorded which). The receptors were sampled from a male donor with ankylosing spondylitis.

The rearrangement joins TRBV6-2 or TRBV6-3 to TRBJ1-1; TRBD1 is a possible D gene (6 bases). Trimming removed 6 bases from V and 0 bases from J, with 20 bases in between. The length of the CDR3 is 17 residues. Germline CDR1 is MNHEY and CDR2 is SVGEGT. As DNA, the CDR3 is TGTGCCAGCAGACCCGGGGGCTTTGCGGTATTGAACACTGAAGCTTTCTTT. Translating gives CASRPGGFAVLNTEAFF.

This chain uses TRBV7-9 with TRBJ2-3; 8 nucleotides match TRBD2. There are 15 residues in the CDR3. Looked up from germline, CDR1 is SEHNR and CDR2 is FQNEAQ (reference sequence). The trim removed 7 bases at V and 1 base at J, leaving 7 bases unmatched. The CDR3 region is CASTKLAARTDTQYF. CDR3 bases: TGTGCCAGCACCAAACTAGCGGCCCGCACAGATACGCAGTATTTT.

The chain uses TRBV3-1 and TRBJ2-3, with D possibly TRBD1 on 6 matching bases. Trimming removed 2 bases at V and 2 bases at J, with 20 bases between. The CDR3 length is 18 residues. CDR1 LGHDT and CDR2 YNNKEL come from the germline V gene (reference sequence). The chain's CDR3 is CASSQSSLGAGVTDTQYF. The CDR3 DNA sequence: TGTGCCAGCAGCCAATCTTCTCTGGGGGCGGGCGTCACAGATACGCAGTATTTT.

This clonotype was detected a few times. This sequence joins TRBV5-8 and TRBJ2-3; no reliable D call. The V and J ends lost 1 base and 0 bases respectively, with 12 bases between them. This CDR3 comprises 16 residues. The germline V gene has CDR1 SGHTS and CDR2 YDEGEE. DNA of the CDR3: TGTGCCAGCAGCTTGTCAGGTCCCTCGAGCACAGATACGCAGTATTTT. The encoded protein is CASSLSGPSSTDTQYF.

V usage is TRBV28 and J usage is TRBJ2-7; TRBD2 is a possible D gene (11 bases). The CDR3 loop spans 15 amino acids. CDR1 MDHEN and CDR2 SYDVKM come from the germline V gene. V dropped 2 bases and J dropped 7 bases, with 18 bases sitting between them. DNA of the CDR3: TGTGCCAGCAGTTTAAGACTAGCGGGACAGGGGGAGCAGTACTTC. This gives the protein CASSLRLAGQGEQYF. Combining the CDR3 with reference TRBV28 and TRBJ2-7 gives the whole variable domain DVKVTQSSRYLVKRTGEKVFLECVQDMDHENMFWYRQDPGLGLRLIYFSYDVKMKEKGDIPEGYSVSREKKERFSLILESASTNQTSMYLCASSLRLAGQGEQYFGPGTRLTVT.

This clonotype appeared a few times. The chain employs TRBV5-1 and TRBJ1-6; possibly TRBD1 for D (6 bases). The CDR3 length is 14 residues. Trimming shortened V by 2 bases and J by 8 bases, and 11 bases separated the two germline ends. CDR1 and CDR2 from the germline V gene are SGHRS and YFSETQ. The CDR3 here is CASSFRQADSPLHF. CDR3 in DNA: TGCGCCAGCAGCTTCCGACAGGCGGATTCACCCCTCCACTTT. The full variable domain, completed using reference TRBV5-1 and TRBJ1-6, is KAGVTQTPRYLIKTRGQQVTLSCSPISGHRSVSWYQQTPGQGLQFLFEYFSETQRNKGNFPGRFSGRQFSNSRSEMNVSTLELGDSALYLCASSFRQADSPLHFGNGTRLTVT.